The clone carrying this T cell receptor (beta chain) was seen a handful of times. The antigen is undetermined. V was shortened by 5 bases and J by 5 bases, with 8 bases between the two germline ends. The CDR3 loop spans 13 amino acids. Germline CDR1 reads KGHDR; CDR2 reads SFDVKD. This sample stems from a study of vaccination and CD4 T cells after COVID-19. As for the study in general: Cells were stimulated with overlapping spike peptide pools from SARS-CoV-2, HCoV-NL63, HCoV-OC43 and HCoV-229E.

Once obtained from cultured CD4+ T cells, the DNA was sequenced using the Oncomine TCR Beta short-read assay. TCRdb itself ran the PCR reads through MiXCR, one entry per CDR3 protein. The sample lists over 25,000 distinct CDR3 sequences; under 75% were seen once. Treatment reported: roughly ten-day PBMC culture with coronavirus spike peptide pools or control peptides (ViraFEST assay). The chain uses TRBV24-1 and TRBJ2-2; D is unresolved. Material: CD4+ T cells from blood, cultured in vitro, obtained after SARS-CoV-2 vaccination. This TCR was sampled from a human donor who received a COVID-19 vaccine. In DNA, the CDR3 is TGTGCCACCAGTGTCTTTGAGACCGGGGAGCTGTTTTTT. Residues: CATSVFETGELFF.